These 30 T cell receptor beta chains came from one sample sequenced in a study of T cells in Graves' hyperthyroidism and ophthalmopathy. Researchers took RNA transcripts and amplified the TCR beta CDR3 regions from them. First-round RT-PCR targeting the TCR CDR3 was performed with the HTBI primer set. MiXCR, applied by TCRdb to the multiplex PCR reads, yields one record per CDR3 protein. The data show fewer than 500,000 distinct CDR3 sequences, with approximately 15% seen just once and more than 20% held by the top ten. The sequencing sample was made of blood. The receptors originated from a man under 40 with Graves' hyperthyroidism that later progressed to Graves' ophthalmopathy.

There are many counts of this clonotype. The genes are TRBV28 and TRBJ1-3; D is perhaps TRBD1 (5 bases). From germline, CDR1 is MDHEN and CDR2 SYDVKM. V shed 8 bases and J shed 4 bases, with 9 bases lying between them. CDR3 length: 12 residues. Here the CDR3 DNA reads TGTGCCAGCCGCCGGGGCGGAAACACCATATATTTT. Its protein product is CASRRGGNTIYF.

A few counts support this clonotype. The V call is TRBV19, the J call TRBJ1-2, with D perhaps matching TRBD1 (5 bases). The CDR3 loop spans 15 amino acids. The V gene lost 0 bases and the J gene lost 4 bases, with 12 bases spanning the gap. Germline V CDR1 and CDR2: LNHDA, SQIVND (reference sequence). Here the CDR3 reads CASSIDAVTGYGYTF. The CDR3 nucleotides are TGTGCCAGTAGTATAGATGCGGTTACAGGCTATGGCTACACCTTC.

The J gene is TRBJ2-3, the V gene TRBV29-1; 9 bases match TRBD2. Germline values: CDR1 SQVTM, CDR2 ANQGSEA. This CDR3 is 13 amino acids long. Trimming took 7 bases from V and 3 from J; bases not matched to a gene: 5. The DNA of the CDR3 is TGCAGCGGGTCTAGCGGGGTGACAGATACGCAGTATTTT. This sequence encodes CSGSSGVTDTQYF.

This clonotype was found many times. This chain connects TRBV3-1 to TRBJ2-1, with TRBD1 matching 8 bases. CDR1 and CDR2 (germline): LGHDT, YNNKEL (reference sequence). J was trimmed by 10 bases and V by 4 bases; bases with no gene match: 12. The CDR3 covers 15 residues. The CDR3 DNA reads TGTGCCAGCAGCCCAAGCCCCATGACAGGGGCCGAGCAGTTCTTC. As protein: CASSPSPMTGAEQFF.

The J gene is TRBJ2-1, the V gene TRBV15; 9 bases fit TRBD2. CDR1 and CDR2 (germline): LNHNV, YYDKDF (reference sequence). The CDR3 consists of 15 residues. V lost 2 bases and J lost 8; bases outside the gene matches: 7. The CDR3 protein is CATSRLPGLADEQFF. The CDR3 DNA sequence: TGTGCCACCAGCAGATTACCGGGACTAGCCGATGAGCAGTTCTTC.

This clonotype was recorded a few times. The CDR3 protein is CASSVGEGPSYEQYF. The CDR3 DNA reads TGTGCCAGCAGCGTAGGGGAGGGACCCTCCTACGAGCAGTACTTC. V usage is TRBV9 and J usage is TRBJ2-7; 7 bases are a match to TRBD2. Germline V lookup: CDR1 SGDLS, CDR2 YYNGEE. The CDR3 consists of 15 residues. After removal of 0 bases from V and 0 bases from J, the junction contained 3 bases not matched to a gene.

This clonotype was seen many times. The CDR3 sequence: CASGLTGVMSVNYGYTF. CDR3 coding DNA: TGTGCCAGCGGACTGACGGGGGTGATGTCCGTTAACTATGGCTACACCTTC. The chain joins TRBV12-3 or TRBV12-4 to TRBJ1-2; D is perhaps TRBD1 (5 bases). The CDR3 spans 17 residues. With 8 bases removed from V and 1 base from J, the gap between germline ends came to 23 bases.

The table lists this clonotype with many counts. The chain uses TRBV12-3 or TRBV12-4 and TRBJ1-2, with 8 bases matching TRBD1. The J segment lost 4 bases and the V segment lost 1 base, leaving 5 bases of the junction unmatched. The CDR3 consists of 15 residues. CDR3 bases: TGTGCCAGCAGTTTAGGGACAGGGACTGCCTATGGCTACACCTTC. It encodes CASSLGTGTAYGYTF.

This clonotype was recorded many times. The genes are TRBV11-3 and TRBJ1-5, with D perhaps matching TRBD1 (6 bases). The V gene's germline CDR1 is SGHNT and CDR2 YENEEA. The CDR3 extends over 14 amino acids. V dropped 2 bases and J dropped 5 bases, with 10 bases sitting between them. Written as DNA, the CDR3 is TGTGCCAGCAGCTTAACCGGGGGGCATCAGCCCCAGCATTTT. It is translated as CASSLTGGHQPQHF.

This clonotype appeared many times. The rearrangement links TRBV2 to TRBJ1-6; D perhaps matches TRBD1 (5 bases). V gave up 0 bases and J gave up 6 bases, with 9 bases separating them. CDR1 SNHLY and CDR2 FYNNEI come from the germline V gene. The length of the CDR3 is 15 residues. CDR3 sequence reads: CASSEAQGGNSPLHF. DNA of the CDR3: TGTGCCAGCAGTGAAGCGCAGGGAGGTAATTCACCCCTCCACTTT.

As concerns this clonotype: One end of the junction does not line up with germline, which may come from a read error. The chain recombines TRBV6-6 with TRBJ1-2; D is uncertain. The CDR3 extends over 15 amino acids. The germline gives CDR1 MNHNY, CDR2 SVGAGI (reference sequence). CDR3 bases: TGTGCCGGCAGTTACTCGGCCCCCGCCGGCTATGGCTACACCTTC. Amino acids: CAGSYSAPAGYGYTF.

The sample holds many counts of this clonotype. The V call is TRBV3-1, the J call TRBJ1-1; D gene unclear. The CDR3 runs to 15 residues. V lost 0 bases and J 10 bases, leaving 18 bases between the germline ends. Germline CDR1 and CDR2: LGHDT and YNNKEL (reference sequence). The CDR3 bases are TGTGCCAGCAGCCAAGAGTTAAGTTCAGCGGGGATAGCTTTCTTT. As protein: CASSQELSSAGIAFF.

The gene calls are TRBV5-1 and TRBJ1-4, with D maybe TRBD1 (6 bases). CDR3 size: 15 residues. The V gene lost 0 bases and the J gene lost 3 bases, with 9 bases spanning the gap. Per germline, CDR1 SGHRS and CDR2 YFSETQ. DNA for the CDR3: TGCGCCAGCAGCTTGGAGGGGACATCTAATGAAAAACTGTTTTTT. Protein sequence: CASSLEGTSNEKLFF.

This clonotype was seen more than once but under ten times. V is TRBV5-1 and J is TRBJ1-4; a weak D match, TRBD1 (6 bases). CDR3 length: 15 residues. Trimming cost V 4 bases and J 7 bases, with 17 bases left between them. CDR1 and CDR2 (germline): SGHRS, YFSETQ. CDR3 sequence (DNA): TGCGCCAGCAGCACGACAGGAGGGGTAGTTGAAAAACTGTTTTTT. It translates to CASSTTGGVVEKLFF.

This clonotype was recorded at least ten times. This chain links TRBV28 with TRBJ2-5, with 7 positions matching TRBD1. This CDR3 contains 14 residues. The V gene's germline CDR1 is MDHEN and CDR2 SYDVKM. Trimming at V came to 8 bases and at J to 5 bases, leaving 11 bases not matched to a gene. The CDR3 DNA follows: TGTGCCAGCCAACCCAGACCCAGGGGGGAGACCCAGTACTTC. Protein sequence: CASQPRPRGETQYF.

Ten or more counts support this clonotype. The gene calls are TRBV11-2 and TRBJ2-7, with unresolved D. Germline-derived CDR1 and CDR2 are SGHAT and FQNNGV. V was trimmed by 1 base and J by 3 bases, leaving 4 bases between them. The CDR3 contains 12 residues. As DNA, the CDR3 is TGTGCCAGCAGCTTAGCGAGCTACGAGCAGTACTTC. Its translation is CASSLASYEQYF.

This clonotype was seen many times. V and J are TRBV27 and TRBJ2-5; 8 bases fit TRBD2. The CDR3 sequence is 14 residues long. V lost 5 bases and J lost 6; bases outside the gene matches: 8. The germline gives CDR1 MNHEY, CDR2 SMNVEV (reference sequence). CDR3 region: CASSPGLAKQTQYF. The DNA of the CDR3 is TGTGCCAGCAGTCCCGGACTAGCAAAGCAGACCCAGTACTTC.

In this sample, this clonotype turned up many times. This chain links TRBV18 with TRBJ1-4; unclear D gene. The V end was cut by 3 bases, the J end by 4 bases, with 6 bases between. Germline CDR1 reads KGHSH; CDR2 reads LQKENI. The CDR3 has 13 amino acids. CDR3 in amino acids: CASSPRGNEKLFF. The CDR3 region has the DNA TGTGCCAGCTCACCCCGGGGTAATGAAAAACTGTTTTTT.

The rearrangement uses TRBV19 and TRBJ2-3, with a weak D call TRBD1 (7 bases). This CDR3 contains 18 residues. The germline V and J ends were trimmed by 6 bases and 4 bases, with 26 bases remaining between them. Germline V gives CDR1 LNHDA, CDR2 SQIVND (reference sequence). This CDR3 reads CASSQGGTTQGVSDTQYF. CDR3 coding DNA: TGTGCCAGTAGCCAGGGGGGAACTACCCAAGGGGTCTCAGATACGCAGTATTTT.

The chain is built from TRBV30 and TRBJ2-3; 9 nucleotides agree with TRBD2. Trimming took 2 bases from V and 3 from J; bases not matched to a gene: 12. Germline-derived CDR1 and CDR2 are GTSNPN and SVGIG (reference sequence). This CDR3 has 17 residues. This chain's CDR3 is CAWSRGLASRSTDTQYF. The CDR3, as DNA: TGTGCCTGGAGTCGAGGACTAGCGTCACGAAGTACAGATACGCAGTATTTT. Looking up the rest from reference TRBV30 and TRBJ2-3 gives the full variable domain: SQTIHQWPATLVQPVGSPLSLECTVEGTSNPNLYWYRQAAGRGLQLLFYSVGIGQISSEVPQNLSASRPQDRQFILSSKKLLLSDSGFYLCAWSRGLASRSTDTQYFGPGTRLTVL.

This clonotype was seen many times. The J gene is TRBJ2-7, the V gene TRBV12-3 or TRBV12-4; D not certain. There are 13 residues in the CDR3. Trimming removed 2 bases from V and 5 bases from J, with 10 bases in between. CDR3 protein: CASSLRRGDEQYF. In DNA, the CDR3 is TGTGCCAGCAGTTTAAGGCGCGGAGACGAGCAGTACTTC.

The rearrangement links TRBV5-1 to TRBJ2-5; a weak D match, TRBD1 (6 bases). The CDR3 covers 15 residues. Germline CDR1 SGHRS, CDR2 YFSETQ. The germline V and J ends were trimmed by 3 bases and 5 bases, with 17 bases remaining between them. CDR3 nucleotide sequence: TGCGCCAGCAGCTCGGCCCAGGGGCACCTGGAGACCCAGTACTTC. Translating it yields CASSSAQGHLETQYF.

This clonotype was seen repeatedly, ten times or more. This sequence joins TRBV5-1 and TRBJ1-1; D unclear. Germline lookup yields CDR1 SGHRS and CDR2 YFSETQ. Trimming cost V 1 base and J 0 bases, with 7 bases left between them. This CDR3 spans 14 amino acids. CDR3 bases: TGCGCCAGCAGCTTGTCCAGGATGAACACTGAAGCTTTCTTT. Translation: CASSLSRMNTEAFF.

This clonotype showed up many times. The rearrangement joins TRBV5-1 to TRBJ1-2; 8 nucleotides align to TRBD1. The CDR3 runs to 16 residues. Germline V lookup: CDR1 SGHRS, CDR2 YFSETQ. J was trimmed by 8 bases and V by 4 bases; bases with no gene match: 16. CDR3 loop: CASSPQSSRGREGYTF. DNA of the CDR3: TGCGCCAGCAGCCCCCAATCCTCCAGGGGGCGAGAAGGCTACACCTTC.

The chain has TRBV7-2 and TRBJ2-4, with 13 bases matching TRBD2. The trim removed 5 bases at V and 0 bases at J, leaving 7 bases unmatched. CDR1 and CDR2 (germline): SGHTA, FQGNSA. CDR3 length: 18 amino acids. This chain's CDR3 is CASSTWTSGGVAKNIQYF. The CDR3 region has the DNA TGTGCCAGCAGCACGTGGACTAGCGGGGGAGTAGCCAAAAACATTCAGTACTTC.

This clonotype was observed many times. The chain couples TRBV2 to TRBJ2-3; 11 bases line up with TRBD2. Per the germline V gene, CDR1 is SNHLY and CDR2 is FYNNEI. This CDR3 has 19 residues. The trim removed 6 bases at V and 0 bases at J, leaving 14 bases unmatched. As DNA, the CDR3 is TGTGCCAGCAGGGTCGGGCGACTAGCGGGGAGAAGTAGCACAGATACGCAGTATTTT. This gives the protein CASRVGRLAGRSSTDTQYF.

This clonotype has a count of ten or more. The V gene is TRBV7-9, the J gene TRBJ1-2; 7 nucleotides match TRBD1. The germline V gene encodes CDR1 SEHNR and CDR2 FQNEAQ (reference sequence). The CDR3 has 17 amino acids. V dropped 1 base and J dropped 5; count of bases not matched to a gene: 13. The CDR3 nucleotides are TGTGCCAGCAGCTTAGGACAGGGAGGTCGTATCGGGTATGGCTACACCTTC. This encodes CASSLGQGGRIGYGYTF.

The chain carries TRBV12-3 or TRBV12-4 and TRBJ2-6; D unresolved. The CDR3 length is 14 residues. Trimming shortened V by 7 bases and J by 2 bases, and 9 bases separated the two germline ends. The CDR3 nucleotides read TGTGCCAGCACCTCCCCGGCTGGGGCCAACGTCCTGACTTTC. Protein: CASTSPAGANVLTF.

The chain employs TRBV20-1 and TRBJ2-5; 7 bases fit TRBD1. CDR3 length: 15 residues. The V and J ends lost 2 bases and 4 bases, in that order; junction bases with no gene match: 10. Germline V gene data show CDR1 as DFQATT and CDR2 as SNEGSKA (reference sequence). CDR3 nucleotides: TGCAGTGCTAGAAAGGCGACAGGGTCCCGAGAGACCCAGTACTTC. Its translation: CSARKATGSRETQYF.

As regards this clonotype: This may arise from a read error, as a much more abundant clone is one base away. The chain carries TRBV12-3 or TRBV12-4 and TRBJ2-3; D is unresolved. The CDR3 sequence is 14 residues long. Trimming removed 4 bases from V and 5 bases from J, with 13 bases in between. The CDR3 protein is CASSYRLKGDTQYF. The CDR3 DNA sequence: TGTGCCAGCAGTTATCGACTGAAGGGAGATACGCAGTATTTT.